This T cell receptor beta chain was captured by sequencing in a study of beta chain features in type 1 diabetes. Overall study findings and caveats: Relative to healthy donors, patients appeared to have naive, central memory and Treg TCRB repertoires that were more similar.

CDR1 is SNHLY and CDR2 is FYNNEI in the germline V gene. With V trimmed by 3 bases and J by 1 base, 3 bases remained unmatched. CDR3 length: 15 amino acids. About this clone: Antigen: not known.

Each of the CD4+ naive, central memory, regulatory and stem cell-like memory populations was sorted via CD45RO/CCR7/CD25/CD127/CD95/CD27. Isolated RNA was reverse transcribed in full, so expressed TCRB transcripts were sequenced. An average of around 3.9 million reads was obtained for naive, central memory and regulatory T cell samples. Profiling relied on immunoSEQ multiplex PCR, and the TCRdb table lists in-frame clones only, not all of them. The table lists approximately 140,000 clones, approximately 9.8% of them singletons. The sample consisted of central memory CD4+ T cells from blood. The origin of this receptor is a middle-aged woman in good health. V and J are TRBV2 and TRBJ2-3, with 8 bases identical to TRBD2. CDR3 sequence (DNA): TGTGCCAGCAGTGAGGGAGCGGGGGGCACAGATACGCAGTATTTT. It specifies CASSEGAGGTDTQYF. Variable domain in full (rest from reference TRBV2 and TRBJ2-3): EPEVTQTPSHQVTQMGQEVILRCVPISNHLYFYWYRQILGQKVEFLVSFYNNEISEKSEIFDDQFSVERPDGSNFTLKIRSTKLEDSAMYFCASSEGAGGTDTQYFGPGTRLTVL.